This T cell receptor (beta chain) was found in a study of cytomegalovirus exposure and HLA in healthy donors. Germline CDR1 and CDR2: LNHDA and SQIVND (reference sequence). The CDR3 sequence is 15 residues long. PCR was performed using 60 Vbeta and 13 Jbeta primers. Only in-frame clones appear in the TCRdb table, and some are missing; sequencing was by immunoSEQ multiplex PCR. The sample lists about 98,000 clones, about 80% occurring once. Healthy individuals who donated bone marrow served as the donors. Study observations and caveats: Trimming of TCR beta V- and J-genes showed a link, identified in a later analysis, to a missense DCLRE1C variant. The listing of roughly 160 TCR beta chains classed them as cytomegalovirus-associated.

Turning to this clone: Antigen unknown. An end of the junction differs from the germline gene, which may be a read error.

Sequencing used PBMCs. The V gene is TRBV19, the J gene TRBJ1-1; D is perhaps TRBD1 (5 bases). The sequence was collected from a female donor in good health and CMV-seropositive. The CDR3 loop reads CSSSTGGSRIAEAFF. CDR3 nucleotide sequence: TGTTCCAGTAGTACGGGGGGGAGCAGAATCGCTGAAGCTTTCTTT.